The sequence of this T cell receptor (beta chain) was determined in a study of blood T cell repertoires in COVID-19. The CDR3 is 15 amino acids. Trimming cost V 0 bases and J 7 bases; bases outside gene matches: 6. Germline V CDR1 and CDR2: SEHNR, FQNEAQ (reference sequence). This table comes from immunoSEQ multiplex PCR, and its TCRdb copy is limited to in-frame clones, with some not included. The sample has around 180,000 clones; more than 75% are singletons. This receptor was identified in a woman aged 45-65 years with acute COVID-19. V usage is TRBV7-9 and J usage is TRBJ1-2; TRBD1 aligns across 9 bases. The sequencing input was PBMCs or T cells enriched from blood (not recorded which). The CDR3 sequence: CASSLATQGALGYTF. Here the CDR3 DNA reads TGTGCCAGCAGCTTAGCAACACAGGGGGCGCTTGGCTACACCTTC. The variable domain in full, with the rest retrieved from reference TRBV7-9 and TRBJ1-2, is DTGVSQNPRHKITKRGQNVTFRCDPISEHNRLYWYRQTLGQGPEFLTYFQNEAQLEKSRLLSDRFSAERPKGSFSTLEIQRTEQGDSAMYLCASSLATQGALGYTFGSGTRLTVV.